One and the same sample provided the 16 T cell receptor beta chains below, sequenced in a study of blood T cell repertoires in COVID-19. The data were produced by immunoSEQ multiplex PCR, yet TCRdb's version contains in-frame clones alone and is incomplete. The sample contains 150,000 to 200,000 clones, almost 80% of which appear only once. Sequencing input: peripheral blood. Receptors were obtained from a man in his 60s with active or convalescent COVID-19.

The chain carries TRBV5-1 and TRBJ2-7; possible D gene TRBD2, 5 bases. CDR1 and CDR2 (germline): SGHRS, YFSETQ. The length of the CDR3 is 11 residues. Trimming took 2 bases from V and 6 from J, leaving 6 bases between them. CDR3 residues: CASSLSGEQYF. In nucleotides, the CDR3 is TGCGCCAGCAGCTTAAGCGGCGAGCAGTACTTC.

Turning to this clone: Other DNA sequences within the sample encode an identical CDR3. The genes are TRBV27 and TRBJ1-2, with 7 bases aligning to TRBD1. The trim removed 2 bases at V and 1 base at J, leaving 4 bases unmatched. The CDR3 is 15 amino acids. Germline assignment: CDR1 MNHEY and CDR2 SMNVEV (reference sequence). This CDR3 reads CASSLGQGDNYGYTF. Written as DNA, the CDR3 is TGTGCCAGCAGTTTAGGCCAGGGGGATAACTATGGCTACACCTTC.

This clone was detected only once. V usage is TRBV24-1 and J usage is TRBJ1-5, with TRBD1 matching over 7 bases. After removal of 6 bases from V and 5 bases from J, the junction contained 9 bases not matched to a gene. The CDR3 is 15 amino acids. Germline-derived CDR1 and CDR2 are KGHDR and SFDVKD. The CDR3 loop reads CATSRGTGVDQPQHF. The DNA of the CDR3 is TGTGCCACCAGTCGAGGAACAGGGGTCGATCAGCCCCAGCATTTT.

This clone was counted at least ten times. The chain combines TRBV4-1 with TRBJ2-7; D is perhaps TRBD2 (6 bases). CDR1 and CDR2 from the germline V gene are MGHRA and YSYEKL. This CDR3 region has 13 residues. Trimming pared 6 bases from V and 3 bases from J, leaving 12 bases between. CDR3 coding DNA: TGCGCCAGCAGTCTCTCGGGAGACTACGAGCAGTACTTC. It is translated as CASSLSGDYEQYF.

In the case of this clone: At one end, the junction sequence differs from germline, possibly due to a read error. This rearrangement joins TRBV7-2 to TRBJ2-7, with a possible D match to TRBD1 (5 bases). The germline V gene encodes CDR1 SGHTA and CDR2 FQGNSA. CDR3 length: 15 amino acids. CDR3: CASSSNPDRPYEQYF. CDR3 bases: TGTGCCAGCAGCTCAAACCCCGACAGACCCTACGAGCAGTACTTT.

The chain employs TRBV4-1 and TRBJ1-5; D unclear. The CDR3 length is 18 residues. Looked up from germline, CDR1 is MGHRA and CDR2 is YSYEKL. Trimming stripped 0 bases from V and 2 bases from J, with 17 bases between. The CDR3 is CASSQDPGRLQGNQPQHF. The CDR3 region has the DNA TGCGCCAGCAGCCAAGATCCCGGCAGGCTCCAGGGCAATCAGCCCCAGCATTTT.

The chain couples TRBV5-1 to TRBJ2-1, with D maybe TRBD1 (5 bases). Germline V gene sequence: CDR1 SGHRS, CDR2 YFSETQ. Deletions cut 5 bases from V and 5 bases from J, with 11 bases between. The CDR3 totals 13 residues. The CDR3 DNA is TGCGCCAGCAGTGGGGCTGGAAACAATGAGCAGTTCTTC. Translating it yields CASSGAGNNEQFF.

The rearrangement uses TRBV6-5 and TRBJ2-1; possible D gene TRBD2, 6 bases. Trimming removed 5 bases at V and 9 bases at J, with 14 bases between. The germline V gene encodes CDR1 MNHEY and CDR2 SVGAGI. This CDR3 region has 13 residues. In DNA, the CDR3 is TGTGCCAGCAGTAATAGCGGAGCGGGTGAGCAGTTCTTC. As protein: CASSNSGAGEQFF.

The genes are TRBV7-2 and TRBJ2-1; TRBD2 aligns across 9 bases. CDR3 size: 17 residues. The germline V gene has CDR1 SGHTA and CDR2 FQGNSA. After removal of 4 bases from V and 5 bases from J, the junction contained 12 bases not matched to a gene. The DNA of the CDR3 is TGTGCCAGCAGCTCGAGCCTGCTAGCGGGATCCAACAATGAGCAGTTCTTC. It encodes CASSSSLLAGSNNEQFF.

The chain recombines TRBV10-3 with TRBJ2-7; 7 nucleotides align to TRBD1. The CDR3 length is 16 residues. Germline trimming cut 7 bases from V and 3 bases from J; bases unmatched to any gene: 15. Germline V gene sequence: CDR1 ENHRY, CDR2 SYGVKD. In DNA, the CDR3 is TGTGCCATCATGGGGCGAAACCCGGGACAGAACTACGAGCAGTACTTC. Protein: CAIMGRNPGQNYEQYF.

This rearrangement joins TRBV3-1 (or the pseudogene TRBV3-2) to TRBJ2-7; 11 bases map to TRBD2. CDR3 length: 15 amino acids. CDR1 is LGHDT and CDR2 is YNNKEL in the germline V gene (reference sequence). V shed 2 bases and J 6 bases; nucleotides not matched to a gene: 6. CDR3 nucleotide sequence: TGTGCCAGCAGCCAATCCCTGGGACTAGCGGTCGAGCAGTACTTC. Translated: CASSQSLGLAVEQYF.

The chain recombines TRBV4-3 with TRBJ1-5; D unclear. The CDR3 runs to 16 residues. Looked up from germline, CDR1 is LGHNA and CDR2 is YSLEER. V lost 0 bases, J lost 0 bases, and 9 bases lay in between. CDR3 residues: CASSQDRVFSNQPQHF. The CDR3 DNA is TGCGCCAGCAGCCAAGACCGGGTCTTTAGCAATCAGCCCCAGCATTTT.

The rearrangement uses TRBV18 and TRBJ2-2; possibly TRBD1 for D (5 bases). This CDR3 comprises 16 residues. The V end was cut by 5 bases, the J end by 1 base, with 14 bases between. In germline, CDR1 is KGHSH, CDR2 LQKENI. The CDR3, as DNA: TGTGCCAGCTCAGCAGGGCCCTCTTTGAACACCGGGGAGCTGTTTTTT. Translation: CASSAGPSLNTGELFF.

The chain employs TRBV5-5 and TRBJ1-6, with D perhaps matching TRBD1 (5 bases). The CDR3 contains 15 residues. The germline gives CDR1 SGHKS, CDR2 YYEKEE (reference sequence). Trimming removed 0 bases at V and 7 bases at J, with 11 bases between. DNA of the CDR3: TGTGCCAGCAGCTTGGCCACAGGACTAAATTCACCCCTCCACTTT. Residues: CASSLATGLNSPLHF.

The chain is built from TRBV7-3 and TRBJ2-7, with 7 bases identical to TRBD2. There are 15 residues in the CDR3. Germline-derived CDR1 and CDR2 are SGHTA and FQGTGA. Trimming took 6 bases from V and 2 from J; bases not matched to a gene: 10. The CDR3 region is CASSSGERGTYEQYF. The CDR3 DNA is TGTGCCAGCAGTTCGGGCGAGCGGGGCACCTACGAGCAGTACTTC.

The chain couples TRBV11-2 to TRBJ2-5; 9 bases line up with TRBD1. Trimming at V came to 5 bases and at J to 9 bases, leaving 13 bases not matched to a gene. The germline V gene has CDR1 SGHAT and CDR2 FQNNGV. This CDR3 region has 15 residues. CDR3 sequence reads: CASSRDGQGLSSQYF. The CDR3 coding sequence is TGTGCCAGCAGCCGCGACGGACAGGGGCTAAGTTCCCAGTACTTC.